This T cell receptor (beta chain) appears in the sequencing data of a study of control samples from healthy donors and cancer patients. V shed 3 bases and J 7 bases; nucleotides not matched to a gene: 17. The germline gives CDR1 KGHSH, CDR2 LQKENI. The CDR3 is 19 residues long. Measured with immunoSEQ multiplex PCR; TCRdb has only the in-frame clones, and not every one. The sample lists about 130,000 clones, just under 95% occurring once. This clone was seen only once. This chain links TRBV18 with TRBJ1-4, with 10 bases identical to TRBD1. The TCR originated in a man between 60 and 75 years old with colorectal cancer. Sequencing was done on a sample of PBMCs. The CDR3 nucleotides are TGTGCCAGCTCACCGTCTCCGGGACAGGGGATGTTGGGTGGTGAAAAACTGTTTTTT. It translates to CASSPSPGQGMLGGEKLFF.